The entry below gives a single T cell receptor beta chain sequence along with its context. V dropped 8 bases and J dropped 0 bases, with 8 bases sitting between them. CDR3 length: 13 amino acids. Germline-derived CDR1 and CDR2 are SGHTA and FQGNSA. The source of the sample is a study of OX40 agonist ivuxolimab in advanced cancers. TCRdb's table, derived via immunoSEQ multiplex PCR, lists solely in-frame clones and lacks some. The table has more than 65,000 clones, roughly 85% seen once; the top ten hold about 0.76%. Enrollment shut out patients with autoimmune disease history or systemic immunosuppression.

The sequence was collected from an adult with an advanced solid tumor such as melanoma, head and neck, liver or kidney cancer. Sample: CD4+ or CD8+ T cells sorted from blood, taken in a trial of the OX40 agonist ivuxolimab. V usage is TRBV7-2 and J usage is TRBJ1-3; no reliable D call. Here the CDR3 reads CASGQVSGNTIYF. Written as DNA, the CDR3 is TGTGCCAGCGGTCAAGTCTCTGGAAACACCATATATTTT.